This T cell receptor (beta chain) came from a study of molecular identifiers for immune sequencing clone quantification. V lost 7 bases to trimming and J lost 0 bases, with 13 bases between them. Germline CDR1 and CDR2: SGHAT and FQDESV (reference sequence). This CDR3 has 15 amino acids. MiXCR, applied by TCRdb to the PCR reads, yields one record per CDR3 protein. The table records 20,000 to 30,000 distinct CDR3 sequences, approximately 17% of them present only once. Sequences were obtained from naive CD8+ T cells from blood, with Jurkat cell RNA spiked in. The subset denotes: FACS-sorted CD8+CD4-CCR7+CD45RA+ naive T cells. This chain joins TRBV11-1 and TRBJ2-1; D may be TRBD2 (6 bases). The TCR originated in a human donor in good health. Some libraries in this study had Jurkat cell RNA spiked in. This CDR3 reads CASNPGLGSYNEQFF. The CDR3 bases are TGTGCCAGCAACCCGGGACTCGGCTCCTACAATGAGCAGTTCTTC. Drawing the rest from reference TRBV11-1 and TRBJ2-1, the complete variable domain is EAEVAQSPRYKITEKSQAVAFWCDPISGHATLYWYRQILGQGPELLVQFQDESVVDDSQLPKDRFSAERLKGVDSTLKIQPAELGDSAMYLCASNPGLGSYNEQFFGPGTRLTVL.